The sequence of this T cell receptor (beta chain) was determined in a study of shared clonotypes between healthy human individuals (TCRdb year 2020). Regarding the complete study: The cohort comprised two women and a few men aged 18 to 49 years. For each donor, CD4 naive and CD4 memory were each given three plates, CD8 naive was given two plates, and CD8 memory was given one plate. To estimate repertoire size and how much clonotypes are shared between individuals, the study performed deep sequencing of blood TCR repertoires from 4 to 6 healthy adults. Different laboratories and diverse techniques were used to prepare libraries and sequence TCR repertoires, to increase sequencing depth and limit assay-specific biases. Per donor, leukapheresis produced somewhere between about 0.94 and 10 billion PBMCs. What the research found in general, with its limitations: About 5% of naive CD4, 3.5% of naive CD8, about 2.4% of memory CD4, and 0.35% to 0.5% of memory CD8 clonotypes were shared across several donors. Incomplete sequencing was indicated by rarefaction of sorted-subset datasets, despite the large sequencing depth. Because the study included only a small number of donors, the genetic and exposure-history diversity represented was limited. Pairwise subsampling indicated that sequencing depth was expected to affect the degree of clonotype sharing among donors. Sampling was restricted to blood, and TCR repertoires in tissue are likely to differ from TCR repertoires in blood. Compared with non-shared clonotypes, clonotypes shared by all four sorted-subset donors had higher generation probabilities. Naive subsets generally had larger estimated clonotype richness than memory subsets did.

Using the deep immunoSEQ assay, multiplex PCR amplified TCR CDR3 regions from genomic DNA. For each cell subset, the extracted genomic DNA was distributed evenly across all wells of several immunoSEQ 96-well plates, and each plate served as one replicate. For sorted subsets, each replicate PCR was loaded with approximately 200 ng genomic DNA, equivalent to roughly 30,000 T cell genomes. Purified libraries were measured with a Qubit 3.0 fluorometer, size-checked on a Bioanalyzer 2100, and measured again with the KAPA Library Quantification kit. Each immunoSEQ 96-well plate was sequenced on its own single-read 150-cycle Illumina NextSeq 550 flow cell. The study's own analysis went as follows. The immunoSEQ output contained only junctional sequences without quality scores, so filtering could not match that applied to full-length reads. Sequences were annotated with PyIR, a Python wrapper for IgBLAST v1.9, using IMGT germline references to assign V/J genes and CDR3. Any read was removed if the V/J assignment was weak (E-value above 1e-6), the CDR3 was missing, or the read contained stop codons, out-of-frame junctions, or ambiguous translated residues. V3J clonotypes were defined as sequences sharing the same inferred V gene, J gene, and CDR3 amino acid sequence. To compute the percentage overlap between repertoires, the number of shared unique clonotypes was divided by the size of the smaller repertoire. Three approaches were used to assess repertoire richness: RTK rarefaction, the Chao1 estimator, and Recon v2.1 estimates of unobserved clonotypes. Generation probabilities were computed with OLGA for all TCRbeta clonotypes obtained by the gDNA method from a few donors. Sourced from immuneACCESS, this table was stored by TCRdb with only in-frame sequences that have V and J called. A share of the clones is absent; for the studies checked, an unresolved V gene accounts for under half, and the remainder has no known explanation. The V and J calls and the clone size are those of that table, but D and trimming were determined from the DNA. This sample holds hundreds of thousands of clones; 96% were observed only once. The top ten clones comprise around 0.25% of the sample.

As regards this clone: Its target antigen remains unknown. Per-nucleotide qualities are absent, and no much larger clonotype sits a single base away.

For the CD8 naive samples, CD45RO-negative cells were positively selected for CCR7, yielding a CD45RA+CCR7+ population from which TemRA cells were excluded. The donors were healthy, HIV-negative adults with no recently reported acute infections or vaccinations. Only Caucasian adults living in Nashville, Tennessee, USA were represented among the donors. Blood was obtained by leukapheresis, after which PBMCs were separated by Ficoll-Histopaque density gradient centrifugation and cryopreserved in liquid nitrogen vapor phase. Analytical flow cytometry was used to check the purity and quantity of each magnetically sorted T cell population. Each sorted fraction had its genomic DNA isolated and then quantified by UV absorbance on a Nanodrop 2000c. The germline V end is reduced by 5 bases and the J end by 5 bases; junction bases left unmatched: 4. The CDR1 and CDR2 encoded by the germline V gene are MNHNS and SASEGT. From the cysteine up to the phenylalanine, the CDR3 has a length of 13 residues. Just CDR3 DNA is preserved here, 39 bases in frame from base 1.

This receptor was taken from a man younger than 40 in good health. The chain is assembled from TRBV6-1 and TRBJ2-7; 9 central nucleotides agree with TRBD1. Source material: naive CD8+ T cells sorted from blood. Read against the paper, the sample's cell subset or site label means: CD45RA+CCR7+. The CDR3 reads CASSRTGVNEQYF. In nucleotide form, the sequence is TGTGCCAGCAGTCGGACAGGGGTAAACGAGCAGTACTTC.